This T cell receptor (beta chain) was sequenced during a study of circulating tumor DNA in untreated peripheral T-cell lymphoma. The germline V gene has CDR1 LNHDA and CDR2 SQIVND (reference sequence). The CDR3 length is 13 residues. Trimming removed 3 bases from V and 7 bases from J, with 10 bases in between. TCRdb's table, derived via immunoSEQ multiplex PCR, lists solely in-frame clones and lacks some. The data hold about 2,000 clones, with roughly 90% observed a single time. Sequencing was performed on cell-free DNA from blood serum. The sequence was obtained from a human donor with peripheral T-cell lymphoma. The chain has TRBV19 and TRBJ2-1, with D possibly being TRBD1 or TRBD2 (5 bases each). This CDR3 is CASSMVGGNEQFF. The DNA for the CDR3 is TGTGCCAGTAGTATGGTTGGGGGAAATGAGCAGTTCTTC.